What follows are 15 T cell receptor beta chains derived from one specimen sequenced in a study of metastatic and nonmetastatic thyroid tumors. TCRdb reassembled clones from the PCR reads with MiXCR. The table lists 25,000 to 35,000 clones, roughly 30% of them singletons. All patients were untreated before thyroid surgery. Sequencing was carried out using blood. These receptors all come from a female donor with papillary thyroid cancer or a benign thyroid nodule (not recorded which). Some clones in this sample may be carry-over from other donors' samples.

V usage is TRBV5-1 and J usage is TRBJ2-5; D is uncertain. CDR1 is SGHRS, CDR2 YFSETQ, per germline. The CDR3 runs 15 residues. Deletions cut 0 bases from V and 2 bases from J, with 11 bases between. CDR3 amino acids: CASSLAIRVQETQYF. The CDR3 coding sequence is TGCGCCAGCAGCTTGGCCATAAGGGTACAAGAGACCCAGTACTTC.

The rearrangement joins TRBV30 to TRBJ1-5; TRBD1 is a possible D gene (6 bases). Between the trimmed V and J ends, which lost 1 base and 9 bases, there was a span of 13 bases. The CDR3 has 13 amino acids. From germline, CDR1 is GTSNPN and CDR2 SVGIG (reference sequence). The CDR3 DNA is TGTGCCTGGAGTGGGGGGCGGGATGGGCCCCAGCATTTT. This gives the protein CAWSGGRDGPQHF.

The J gene is TRBJ2-1, the V gene TRBV19, with 8 bases matching TRBD2. V gave up 6 bases and J gave up 7 bases; unmatched junction bases: 11. The V gene's germline CDR1 is LNHDA and CDR2 SQIVND (reference sequence). The CDR3 has 15 residues. The CDR3 DNA is TGTGCCAGTAGGTATGCTAGCGGGTTCCTAAATGAGCAGTTCTTC. This translates into CASRYASGFLNEQFF.

This chain links TRBV12-3 or TRBV12-4 with TRBJ2-7, with 10 bases aligning to TRBD1. The CDR3 has 14 residues. V shed 5 bases and J 7 bases; nucleotides not matched to a gene: 8. The chain's CDR3 is CASSRQGAYGEQYF. The DNA for the CDR3 is TGTGCCAGCAGTCGACAGGGGGCATATGGAGAGCAGTACTTC.

The V and J genes are TRBV2 and TRBJ1-2; D gene unclear. The CDR3 loop spans 10 amino acids. Trimming pared 4 bases from V and 6 bases from J, leaving 3 bases between. The germline gives CDR1 SNHLY, CDR2 FYNNEI. The CDR3 loop reads CASSVNGYTF. The CDR3 coding sequence is TGTGCCAGCAGTGTTAATGGCTACACCTTC.

This clone was detected many times. The rearrangement links TRBV5-1 to TRBJ2-5; TRBD1 might be the D (6 bases). The V end was cut by 1 base, the J end by 5 bases, with 18 bases between. Germline loops: CDR1 SGHRS, CDR2 YFSETQ. This CDR3 has 16 residues. CDR3 region: CASSLRVGGAQETQYF. In DNA form, the CDR3 reads TGCGCCAGCAGCTTGAGGGTTGGGGGCGCGCAGGAGACCCAGTACTTC.

V usage is TRBV6-1 and J usage is TRBJ1-5; TRBD1 agrees at 12 bases. The germline V gene encodes CDR1 MNHNS and CDR2 SASEGT. CDR3 length equals 15 residues. The V segment lost 6 bases and the J segment 6 bases; nucleotides outside the gene matches: 6. The CDR3 DNA is TGTGCCAGCAGCCGGGGACAGGGGGCCGGTCAGCCCCAGCATTTT. Its translation: CASSRGQGAGQPQHF.

This clone was detected only once. V and J are TRBV9 and TRBJ2-1; 8 nucleotides agree with TRBD2. Losses at the gene ends were 3 bases for V and 4 bases for J; bases not matched to a gene: 12. The CDR3 is 17 residues long. Germline V gives CDR1 SGDLS, CDR2 YYNGEE. The DNA of the CDR3 is TGTGCCAGCAGCGCGTTTGGCGGGAGGCAGTTGTACAATGAGCAGTTCTTC. This encodes CASSAFGGRQLYNEQFF.

The chain employs TRBV19 and TRBJ1-3, with TRBD1 identical over 7 bases. CDR3 length: 15 amino acids. V dropped 5 bases and J dropped 1; count of bases not matched to a gene: 5. Germline-derived CDR1 and CDR2 are LNHDA and SQIVND (reference sequence). DNA of the CDR3: TGTGCCAGTAGTGCCTCGGGACAGTCTGGAAACACCATATATTTT. Its translation is CASSASGQSGNTIYF. Filled out from reference TRBV19 and TRBJ1-3, the complete variable domain reads DGGITQSPKYLFRKEGQNVTLSCEQNLNHDAMYWYRQDPGQGLRLIYYSQIVNDFQKGDIAEGYSVSREKKESFPLTVTSAQKNPTAFYLCASSASGQSGNTIYFGEGSWLTVV.

Many counts were recorded for this clone. The chain recombines TRBV7-9 with TRBJ2-1, with 10 bases lining up with TRBD2. The CDR3 has 13 amino acids. Germline trimming cut 5 bases from V and 9 bases from J; bases unmatched to any gene: 4. Germline V gene data show CDR1 as SEHNR and CDR2 as FQNEAQ (reference sequence). The CDR3 here is CASSRTSGTEQFF. Written as DNA, the CDR3 is TGTGCCAGCAGCCGTACTAGCGGGACTGAGCAGTTCTTC.

This clone has only a few counts. The chain is built from TRBV6-1 and TRBJ1-2; D is uncertain. CDR3 length equals 14 residues. V dropped 8 bases and J dropped 7 bases, with 20 bases sitting between them. Germline V gene sequence: CDR1 MNHNS, CDR2 SASEGT. The CDR3 loop reads CASLPPSRDGGYTF. The CDR3 DNA reads as TGTGCCAGCCTCCCCCCCTCACGGGATGGTGGCTACACCTTC.

The V call is TRBV6-2 or TRBV6-3, the J call TRBJ2-1; D may be TRBD1 (8 bases). The CDR3 consists of 17 residues. Between the trimmed V and J ends, which lost 0 bases and 6 bases, there was a span of 18 bases. Per germline, CDR1 MNHEY and CDR2 SVGEGT. The CDR3 here is CASSYSGGTGPFNEQFF. In DNA form, the CDR3 reads TGTGCCAGCAGTTACTCGGGGGGGACAGGCCCCTTCAATGAGCAGTTCTTC.

The J gene is TRBJ2-1, the V gene TRBV14; 7 positions agree with TRBD1. V was clipped by 1 base and J by 1 base; unmatched bases: 4. CDR3 size: 16 residues. Germline loops: CDR1 SGHDN, CDR2 FVKESK. The CDR3 region has the DNA TGTGCCAGCAGCCAAGTCGCAGGGGGATCCTACAATGAGCAGTTCTTC. Amino acids: CASSQVAGGSYNEQFF.

This clone was detected ten times or more. V usage is TRBV28 and J usage is TRBJ1-4; a possible D gene is TRBD1 (6 bases). Germline loops: CDR1 MDHEN, CDR2 SYDVKM. With 8 bases removed from V and 0 bases from J, the gap between germline ends came to 16 bases. CDR3 size: 16 residues. For the CDR3, the DNA is TGTGCCAGCGGATCAAATACAGGGTCAACTAATGAAAAACTGTTTTTT. Translated: CASGSNTGSTNEKLFF.

The chain joins TRBV10-1 to TRBJ2-1; no firm D call. V was shortened by 4 bases and J by 4 bases, with 8 bases between the two germline ends. This CDR3 is 13 amino acids long. The germline gives CDR1 WNHNN, CDR2 SYGVQD (reference sequence). CDR3 DNA: TGCGCCAGCAGTGTTAGCCGGTACAATGAGCAGTTCTTC. It translates to CASSVSRYNEQFF.